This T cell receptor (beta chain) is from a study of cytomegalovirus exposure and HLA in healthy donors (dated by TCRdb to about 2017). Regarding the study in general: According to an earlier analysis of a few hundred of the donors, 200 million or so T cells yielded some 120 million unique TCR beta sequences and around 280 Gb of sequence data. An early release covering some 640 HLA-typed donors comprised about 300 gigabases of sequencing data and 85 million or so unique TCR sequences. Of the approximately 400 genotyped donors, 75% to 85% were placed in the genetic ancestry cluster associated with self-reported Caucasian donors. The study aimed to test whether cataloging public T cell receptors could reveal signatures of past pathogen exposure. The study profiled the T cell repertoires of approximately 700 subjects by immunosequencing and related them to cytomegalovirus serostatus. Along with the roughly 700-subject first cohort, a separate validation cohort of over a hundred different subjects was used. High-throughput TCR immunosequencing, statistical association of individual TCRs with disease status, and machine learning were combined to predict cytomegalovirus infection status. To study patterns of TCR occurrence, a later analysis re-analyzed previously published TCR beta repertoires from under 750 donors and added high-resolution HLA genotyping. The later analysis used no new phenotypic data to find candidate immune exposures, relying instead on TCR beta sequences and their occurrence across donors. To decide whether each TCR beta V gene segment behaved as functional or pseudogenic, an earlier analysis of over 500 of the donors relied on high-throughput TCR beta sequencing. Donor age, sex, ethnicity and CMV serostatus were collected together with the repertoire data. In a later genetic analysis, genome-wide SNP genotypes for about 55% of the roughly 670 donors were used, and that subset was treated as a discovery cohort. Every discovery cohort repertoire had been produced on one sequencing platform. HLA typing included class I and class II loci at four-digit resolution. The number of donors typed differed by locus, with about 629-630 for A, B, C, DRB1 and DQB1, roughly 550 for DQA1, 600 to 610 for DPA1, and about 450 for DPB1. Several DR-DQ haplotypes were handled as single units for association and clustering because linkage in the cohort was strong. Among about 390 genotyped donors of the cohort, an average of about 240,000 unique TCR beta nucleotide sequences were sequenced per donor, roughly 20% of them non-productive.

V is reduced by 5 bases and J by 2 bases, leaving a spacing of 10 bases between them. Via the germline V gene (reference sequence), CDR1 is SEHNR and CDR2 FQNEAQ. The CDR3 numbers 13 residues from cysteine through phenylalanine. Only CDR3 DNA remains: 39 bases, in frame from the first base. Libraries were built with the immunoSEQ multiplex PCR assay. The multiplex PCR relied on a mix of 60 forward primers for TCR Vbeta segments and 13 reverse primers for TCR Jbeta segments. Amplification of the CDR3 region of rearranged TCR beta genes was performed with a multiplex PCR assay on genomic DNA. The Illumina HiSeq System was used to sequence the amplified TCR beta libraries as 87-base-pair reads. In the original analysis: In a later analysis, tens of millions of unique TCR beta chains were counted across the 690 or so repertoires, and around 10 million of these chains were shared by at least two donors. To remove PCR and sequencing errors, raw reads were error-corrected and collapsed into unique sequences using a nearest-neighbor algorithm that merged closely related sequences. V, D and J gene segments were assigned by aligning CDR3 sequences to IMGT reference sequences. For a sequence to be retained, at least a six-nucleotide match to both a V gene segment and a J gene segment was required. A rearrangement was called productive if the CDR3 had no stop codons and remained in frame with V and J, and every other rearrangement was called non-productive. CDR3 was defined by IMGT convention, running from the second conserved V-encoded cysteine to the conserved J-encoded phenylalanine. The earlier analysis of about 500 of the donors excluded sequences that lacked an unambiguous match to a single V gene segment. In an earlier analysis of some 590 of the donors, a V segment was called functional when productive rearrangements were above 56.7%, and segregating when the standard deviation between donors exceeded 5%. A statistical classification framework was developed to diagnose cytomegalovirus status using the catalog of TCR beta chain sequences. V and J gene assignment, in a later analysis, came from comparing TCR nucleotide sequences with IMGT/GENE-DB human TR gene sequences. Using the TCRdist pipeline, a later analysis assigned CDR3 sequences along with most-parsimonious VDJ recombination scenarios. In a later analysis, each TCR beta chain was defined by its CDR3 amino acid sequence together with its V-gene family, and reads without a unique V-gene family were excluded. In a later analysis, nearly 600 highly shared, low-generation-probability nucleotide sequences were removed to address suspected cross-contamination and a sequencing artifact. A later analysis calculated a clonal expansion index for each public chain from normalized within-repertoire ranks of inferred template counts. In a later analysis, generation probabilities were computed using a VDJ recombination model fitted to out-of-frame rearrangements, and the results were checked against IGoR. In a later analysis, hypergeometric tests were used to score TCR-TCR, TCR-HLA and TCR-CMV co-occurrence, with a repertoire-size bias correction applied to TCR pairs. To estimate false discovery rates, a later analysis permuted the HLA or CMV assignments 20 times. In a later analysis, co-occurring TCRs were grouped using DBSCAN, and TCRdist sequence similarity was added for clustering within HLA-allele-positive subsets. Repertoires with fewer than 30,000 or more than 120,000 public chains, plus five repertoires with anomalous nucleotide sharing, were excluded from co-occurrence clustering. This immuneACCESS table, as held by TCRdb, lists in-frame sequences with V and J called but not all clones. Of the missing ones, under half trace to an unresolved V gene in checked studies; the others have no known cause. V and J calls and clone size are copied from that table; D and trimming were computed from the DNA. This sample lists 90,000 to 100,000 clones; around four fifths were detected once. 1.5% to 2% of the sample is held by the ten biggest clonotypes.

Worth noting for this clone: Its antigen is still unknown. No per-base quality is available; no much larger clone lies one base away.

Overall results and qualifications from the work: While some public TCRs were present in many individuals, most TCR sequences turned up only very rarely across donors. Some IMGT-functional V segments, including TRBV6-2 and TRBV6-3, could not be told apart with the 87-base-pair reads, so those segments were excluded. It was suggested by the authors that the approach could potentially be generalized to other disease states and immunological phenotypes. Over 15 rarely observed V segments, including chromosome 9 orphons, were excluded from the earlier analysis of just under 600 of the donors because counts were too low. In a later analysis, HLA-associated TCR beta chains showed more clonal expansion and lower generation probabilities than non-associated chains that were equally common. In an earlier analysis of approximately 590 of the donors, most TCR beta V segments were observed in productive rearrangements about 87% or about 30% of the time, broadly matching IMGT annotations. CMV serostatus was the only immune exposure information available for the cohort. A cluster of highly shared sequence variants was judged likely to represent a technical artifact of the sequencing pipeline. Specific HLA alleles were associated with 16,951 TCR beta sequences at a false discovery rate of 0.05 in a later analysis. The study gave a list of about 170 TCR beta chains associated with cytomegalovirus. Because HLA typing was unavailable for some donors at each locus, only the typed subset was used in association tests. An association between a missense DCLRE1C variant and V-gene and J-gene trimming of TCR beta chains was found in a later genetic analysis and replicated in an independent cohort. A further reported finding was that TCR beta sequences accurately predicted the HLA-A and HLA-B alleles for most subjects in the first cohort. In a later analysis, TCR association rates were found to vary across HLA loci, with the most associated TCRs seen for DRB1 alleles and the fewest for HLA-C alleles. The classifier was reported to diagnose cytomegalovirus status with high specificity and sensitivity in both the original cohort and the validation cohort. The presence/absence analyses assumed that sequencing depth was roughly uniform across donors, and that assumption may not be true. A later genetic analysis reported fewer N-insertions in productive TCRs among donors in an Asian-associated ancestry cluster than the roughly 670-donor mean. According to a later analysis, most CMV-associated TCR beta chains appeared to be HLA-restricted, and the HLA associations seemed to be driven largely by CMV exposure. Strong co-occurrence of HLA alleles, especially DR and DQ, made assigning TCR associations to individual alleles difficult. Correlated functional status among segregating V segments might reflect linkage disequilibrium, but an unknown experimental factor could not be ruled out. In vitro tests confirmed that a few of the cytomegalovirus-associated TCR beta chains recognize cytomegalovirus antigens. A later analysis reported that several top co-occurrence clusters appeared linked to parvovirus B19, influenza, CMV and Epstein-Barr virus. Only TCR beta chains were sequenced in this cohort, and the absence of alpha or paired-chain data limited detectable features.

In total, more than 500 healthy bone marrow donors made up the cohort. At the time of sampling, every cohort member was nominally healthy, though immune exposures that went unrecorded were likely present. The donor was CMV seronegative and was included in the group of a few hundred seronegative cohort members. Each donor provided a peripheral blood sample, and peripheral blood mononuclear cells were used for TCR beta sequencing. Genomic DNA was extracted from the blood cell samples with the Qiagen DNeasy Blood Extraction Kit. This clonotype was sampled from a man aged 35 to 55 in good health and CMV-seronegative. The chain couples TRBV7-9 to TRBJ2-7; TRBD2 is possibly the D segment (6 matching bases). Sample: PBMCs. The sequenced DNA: TGTGCCAGCAGCCCCGGGGGTACCTACGAGCAGTACTTC. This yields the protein CASSPGGTYEQYF.